A single sample is the source of the 27 T cell receptor beta chains below, sequenced in a study of regulatory T cells in long-lasting Graves disease. Library construction for TCR beta used iRepertoire HTBI primers and Arm-PCR of CDR3 regions. TCRdb reprocessed the multiplex PCR reads with MiXCR, giving one entry per CDR3 protein. The sample has about 220,000 distinct CDR3 sequences, roughly 19% seen once; the top ten hold 12%. Time point indicated: newly diagnosed GD, antithyroid drugs for less than 3 months. The TCR library was prepared using RNA isolated from PBMCs. The same sample was also used in a study of T cells in Graves' hyperthyroidism and ophthalmopathy.

Sequenced here: peripheral blood mononuclear cells (PBMCs), sampled at new diagnosis, from a patient treated with antithyroid drugs. These receptors were taken from a woman in her twenties or thirties with Graves disease.

The chain couples TRBV10-3 to TRBJ1-4, with a possible D match to TRBD1 (5 bases). V was clipped by 0 bases and J by 0 bases, with 11 bases between them. The CDR3 extends over 17 amino acids. Germline assignment: CDR1 ENHRY and CDR2 SYGVKD. The chain's CDR3 is CAISESLGVPTNEKLFF. The CDR3 nucleotides are TGTGCCATCAGTGAGTCATTGGGGGTCCCAACTAATGAAAAACTGTTTTTT.

The table lists this clonotype with many counts. An end of the junction does not agree with germline; a read error may underlie this. The chain is built from TRBV6-2 or TRBV6-3 and TRBJ1-5; a weak D match, TRBD1 (6 bases). The germline V gene has CDR1 MNHEY and CDR2 SVGEGT. This CDR3 spans 12 amino acids. The CDR3 loop is CASSYGGHLRAF. The CDR3 bases are TGTGCCAGCAGTTACGGGGGACACCTTCGGGCATTT.

This chain links TRBV20-1 with TRBJ1-2, with 8 nucleotides matching TRBD1. V lost 0 bases and J lost 4; bases outside the gene matches: 7. CDR1 DFQATT and CDR2 SNEGSKA come from the germline V gene (reference sequence). The CDR3 extends over 15 amino acids. The CDR3 protein is CSARDVTGDPYGYTF. CDR3 coding DNA: TGCAGTGCTAGAGATGTGACAGGGGACCCCTATGGCTACACCTTC.

This clonotype was observed many times. The V and J genes are TRBV6-1 and TRBJ2-6; D is uncertain. Deletions cut 2 bases from V and 0 bases from J, with 8 bases between. Germline V gene sequence: CDR1 MNHNS, CDR2 SASEGT. The CDR3 loop spans 16 amino acids. The CDR3 loop reads CASSEPESSGANVLTF. For the CDR3, the DNA is TGTGCCAGCAGTGAACCCGAGAGCTCTGGGGCCAACGTCCTGACTTTC.

About this clonotype itself: Given a far larger clone just one base away, this is likely a sequencing read error. The chain joins TRBV10-3 to TRBJ2-7; 8 bases fit TRBD2. The CDR3 sequence is 15 residues long. Germline CDR1 reads ENHRY; CDR2 reads SYGVKD. Trimming took 6 bases from V and 7 from J; bases not matched to a gene: 14. CDR3 DNA sequence: TGTGCCATCAGGGGACGGCAAGCGGGAGAAAAAGAGCAGTACTTC. Protein product: CAIRGRQAGEKEQYF.

This clonotype was picked up many times. The chain links TRBV20-1 to TRBJ2-1; maybe TRBD1 (5 bases). V dropped 8 bases and J dropped 4 bases, with 15 bases sitting between them. CDR3 length: 13 amino acids. Germline V gene sequence: CDR1 DFQATT, CDR2 SNEGSKA (reference sequence). The CDR3 reads CSRLKGIYNEQFF. The CDR3 DNA reads TGCAGTCGCCTTAAGGGGATATACAATGAGCAGTTCTTC.

This clonotype was seen repeatedly, ten times or more. The rearrangement joins TRBV3-1 to TRBJ1-1; 8 bases map to TRBD1. The J segment lost 1 base and the V segment lost 0 bases, leaving 10 bases of the junction unmatched. The CDR3 contains 18 residues. Germline V gene data show CDR1 as LGHDT and CDR2 as YNNKEL (reference sequence). This CDR3 reads CASSQEDRASPGNTEAFF. CDR3 DNA sequence: TGTGCCAGCAGCCAAGAGGACAGGGCGTCCCCGGGGAACACTGAAGCTTTCTTT.

This clonotype was seen at least ten times. V is TRBV2 and J is TRBJ1-1; D uncertain. Germline V lookup: CDR1 SNHLY, CDR2 FYNNEI. The length of the CDR3 is 11 residues. Deletions cut 8 bases from V and 3 bases from J, with 7 bases between. CDR3 in amino acids: CASGRYTEAFF. The CDR3 DNA reads as TGTGCCAGCGGTAGGTACACTGAAGCTTTCTTT.

This clonotype was seen repeatedly, ten times or more. V is TRBV28 and J is TRBJ1-5; D gene ambiguous. Trimming pared 1 base from V and 2 bases from J, leaving 9 bases between. The CDR3 length is 15 residues. CDR1 and CDR2 (germline): MDHEN, SYDVKM. CDR3: CASSLFWGGNQPQHF. The DNA of the CDR3 is TGTGCCAGCAGTTTATTTTGGGGTGGCAATCAGCCCCAGCATTTT. Variable domain in full (rest from reference TRBV28 and TRBJ1-5): DVKVTQSSRYLVKRTGEKVFLECVQDMDHENMFWYRQDPGLGLRLIYFSYDVKMKEKGDIPEGYSVSREKKERFSLILESASTNQTSMYLCASSLFWGGNQPQHFGDGTRLSIL.

This clonotype was counted ten times or more. The chain recombines TRBV3-1 with TRBJ1-1; D not certain. Germline CDR1 reads LGHDT; CDR2 reads YNNKEL (reference sequence). V lost 0 bases and J 2 bases, leaving 13 bases between the germline ends. The length of the CDR3 is 16 residues. This chain's CDR3 is CASSQDPRAINTEAFF. The CDR3 DNA reads TGTGCCAGCAGCCAAGACCCGAGAGCCATTAACACTGAAGCTTTCTTT.

This clonotype was recorded a few times. The CDR3 sequence: CASTFRGSTEAFF. The CDR3 DNA reads as TGTGCCAGCACCTTTAGAGGGAGCACTGAAGCTTTCTTT. This sequence joins TRBV28 and TRBJ1-1; D uncertain. In germline, CDR1 is MDHEN, CDR2 SYDVKM. The CDR3 contains 13 residues. V gave up 7 bases and J gave up 4 bases, with 13 bases separating them.

The chain links TRBV15 to TRBJ1-2; 9 bases fit TRBD1. The CDR3 runs 16 residues. Germline V CDR1 and CDR2: LNHNV, YYDKDF (reference sequence). The junction had 6 bases not matched to a gene; V was cut back by 0 bases and J by 4 bases. This CDR3 is CATSRDRDRAGYGYTF. CDR3 DNA: TGTGCCACCAGCAGAGACCGGGACAGGGCGGGCTATGGCTACACCTTC.

The J gene is TRBJ1-3, the V gene TRBV6-1, with a weak D call TRBD1 (6 bases). The CDR3 has 15 amino acids. Germline CDR1 and CDR2: MNHNS and SASEGT. V lost 6 bases and J 4 bases, leaving 16 bases between the germline ends. The CDR3 region is CASRTTGLGGNTIYF. The CDR3 DNA sequence: TGTGCCAGCAGAACCACAGGGCTGGGGGGAAACACCATATATTTT.

The chain links TRBV7-9 to TRBJ1-2; D uncertain. Trimming took 5 bases from V and 4 from J, leaving 11 bases between them. The CDR3 is made up of 13 amino acids. The V gene's germline CDR1 is SEHNR and CDR2 FQNEAQ (reference sequence). The CDR3 sequence is CASSPVSGYGYTF. The CDR3 DNA reads TGTGCCAGCAGCCCTGTATCGGGCTATGGCTACACCTTC.

Notes on this clonotype: A read error may account for a junction end that differs from germline. The chain carries TRBV27 and TRBJ1-4; no clear D. Germline CDR1 reads MNHEY; CDR2 reads SMNVEV (reference sequence). The CDR3 runs to 13 residues. CDR3 sequence (DNA): TGTGCCAGCGGTTTGGTGGGGAATGAAAAACTGTTTTTT. Its translation is CASGLVGNEKLFF.

This clonotype was picked up many times. The chain is built from TRBV12-3 or TRBV12-4 and TRBJ1-2; TRBD1 matches at 8 bases. The CDR3 totals 13 residues. Trimming at V came to 5 bases and at J to 8 bases, leaving 7 bases not matched to a gene. CDR3 sequence (DNA): TGTGCCAGCAGTACGGGACAGGTCGGGGGCTACACCTTC. This encodes CASSTGQVGGYTF.

This clonotype was observed at least ten times. CDR3 nucleotide sequence: TGTGCCAGCAGCTTAGTGTCGTCAACCTGGGATGGCTACACCTTC. Its translation is CASSLVSSTWDGYTF. The chain carries TRBV7-9 and TRBJ1-2, with D unresolved. This CDR3 has 15 amino acids. Trimming shortened V by 1 base and J by 6 bases, and 15 bases separated the two germline ends. CDR1 SEHNR and CDR2 FQNEAQ come from the germline V gene (reference sequence).

This chain uses TRBV29-1 with TRBJ2-2, with a possible D match to TRBD1 (6 bases). The CDR3 covers 13 residues. Germline-derived CDR1 and CDR2 are SQVTM and ANQGSEA. V was cut by 4 bases and J by 4 bases, with 10 bases left in between. The CDR3 protein is CSVGVGGTGELFF. Here the CDR3 DNA reads TGCAGCGTTGGGGTAGGGGGCACCGGGGAGCTGTTTTTT.

This clonotype was detected ten times or more. V usage is TRBV6-2 or TRBV6-3 and J usage is TRBJ1-2; D uncertain. This CDR3 comprises 16 residues. Deletions cut 5 bases from V and 2 bases from J, with 18 bases between. Germline V lookup: CDR1 MNHEY, CDR2 SVGEGT. The CDR3 loop is CASSAGRSGVNYGYTF. The CDR3 DNA sequence: TGTGCCAGCAGTGCGGGCAGGTCCGGCGTAAACTATGGCTACACCTTC.

This clonotype was seen repeatedly, ten times or more. The chain couples TRBV30 to TRBJ1-1; D is undetermined. There are 15 residues in the CDR3. V gave up 0 bases and J gave up 1 base, with 12 bases separating them. CDR1 is GTSNPN, CDR2 SVGIG, per germline (reference sequence). In DNA, the CDR3 is TGTGCCTGGAGTGTACTGGGTTCGAGGAACACTGAAGCTTTCTTT. It translates to CAWSVLGSRNTEAFF.

The V and J genes are TRBV18 and TRBJ1-1, with TRBD1 as a possible D gene (6 bases). V lost 1 base to trimming and J lost 5 bases, with 17 bases between them. The CDR3 consists of 16 residues. Germline CDR1 KGHSH, CDR2 LQKENI. The CDR3 coding sequence is TGTGCCAGCTCACCACTTGAGTACAGAGGGGGGACTGAAGCTTTCTTT. Translation: CASSPLEYRGGTEAFF.

The chain links TRBV29-1 to TRBJ2-2; D possibly matches TRBD1 or TRBD2 (6 bases each). CDR1 and CDR2 (germline): SQVTM, ANQGSEA. V was shortened by 3 bases and J by 4 bases, with 9 bases between the two germline ends. The CDR3 is 13 amino acids. This CDR3 reads CSVDRGLTGELFF. In DNA form, the CDR3 reads TGCAGCGTTGACAGGGGACTCACCGGGGAGCTGTTTTTT.

This clonotype showed up many times. CDR3 region: CASSERGGRASETQYF. The DNA of the CDR3 is TGTGCCAGCAGTGAAAGGGGCGGGAGGGCCTCGGAGACCCAGTACTTC. V usage is TRBV6-1 and J usage is TRBJ2-5; TRBD2 aligns across 9 bases. The CDR3 runs 16 residues. Germline CDR1 MNHNS, CDR2 SASEGT. V lost 2 bases to trimming and J lost 5 bases; unmatched junction nucleotides: 9.

In the case of this clonotype: A much larger clone differs by one base, so this may be a read error. V is TRBV7-9 and J is TRBJ2-2; tentatively, D is TRBD2 (6 bases). Per the germline V gene, CDR1 is SEHNR and CDR2 is FQNEAQ (reference sequence). The CDR3 sequence is 17 residues long. The CDR3 DNA sequence: TGCGCCAGCAGCTCACACCATATTAGCGGAGACACCGGGGAGCTGTTTTTT. The encoded protein is CASSSHHISGDTGELFF.

For this clonotype: This may stem from a read error, because a much larger clone lies one nucleotide away. The conserved phenylalanine or tryptophan normally closing the CDR3 is absent here, so this likely arose from a read error. V usage is TRBV7-9 and J usage is TRBJ2-1; TRBD2 matches at 11 bases. Germline V gives CDR1 SEHNR, CDR2 FQNEAQ (reference sequence). This CDR3 has 17 residues. Unmatched junction bases numbered 9, after V lost 5 bases and J lost 3 bases. The CDR3 sequence: CASSPSSGTSGYNEQFI. The CDR3 DNA reads as TGTGCCAGCAGCCCTTCCTCCGGGACTAGCGGCTACAATGAGCAGTTCATC.

This clonotype showed up many times. The chain links TRBV30 to TRBJ1-4; D unclear. Trimming shortened V by 4 bases and J by 0 bases, and 9 bases separated the two germline ends. The CDR3 sequence is 14 residues long. CDR1 GTSNPN and CDR2 SVGIG come from the germline V gene (reference sequence). CDR3 bases: TGTGCCTGGACCACAGCAACAACTAATGAAAAACTGTTTTTT. Protein product: CAWTTATTNEKLFF.

This clonotype was seen ten or more times. This chain joins TRBV18 and TRBJ1-3, with 12 nucleotides matching TRBD1. Germline CDR1 is KGHSH and CDR2 is LQKENI. The CDR3 extends over 16 amino acids. V was pared by 6 bases and J by 0 bases, with 3 bases of the junction left unmatched. The CDR3 nucleotides are TGTGCCAGCTCTGCGGGACAGGGGGCCTCTGGAAACACCATATATTTT. Translation: CASSAGQGASGNTIYF.